This T cell receptor (beta chain) originates from a study of T cells in Graves' hyperthyroidism and ophthalmopathy. The TCR beta CDR3 regions underwent amplification using RNA transcripts as the source. TCR CDR3 underwent first-round RT-PCR with the HTBI primer set. Via MiXCR, TCRdb re-called the multiplex PCR reads, giving one row per CDR3 protein. This table holds hundreds of thousands of distinct CDR3 sequences, just under 45% found once. Germline V gene lookup returns CDR1 SGHVS and CDR2 FQNEAQ. V dropped 8 bases and J dropped 7; count of bases not matched to a gene: 9. The CDR3 spans 15 residues. Pregnant or lactating patients were excluded, as were those with uncontrolled infection or other autoimmune disease.

This TCR was recovered from an adult man with Graves' disease, either hyperthyroidism or ophthalmopathy (not recorded which). The chain recombines TRBV7-8 with TRBJ1-6; 9 nucleotides align to TRBD1. Sequencing was carried out using peripheral blood or thyroid tissue (not recorded which). The CDR3 is CASARPGTGNSPLHF. DNA of the CDR3: TGTGCCAGCGCCCGACCCGGGACAGGGAATTCACCCCTCCACTTT. The variable domain in full, completed from reference TRBV7-8 and TRBJ1-6, reads GAGVSQSPRYKVAKRGQDVALRCDPISGHVSLFWYQQALGQGPEFLTYFQNEAQLDKSGLPSDRFFAERPEGSVSTLKIQRTQQEDSAVYLCASARPGTGNSPLHFGNGTRLTVT.